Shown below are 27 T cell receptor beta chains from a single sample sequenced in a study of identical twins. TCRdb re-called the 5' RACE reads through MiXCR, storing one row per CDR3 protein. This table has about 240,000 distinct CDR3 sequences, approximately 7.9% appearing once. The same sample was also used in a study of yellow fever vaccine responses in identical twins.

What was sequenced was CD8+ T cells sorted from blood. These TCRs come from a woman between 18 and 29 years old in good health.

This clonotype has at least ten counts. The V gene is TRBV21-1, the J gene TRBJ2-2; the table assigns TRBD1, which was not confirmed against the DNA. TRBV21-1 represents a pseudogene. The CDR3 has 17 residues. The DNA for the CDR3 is TGTGCCAGCACAAGGGGGAGAGTGGTCTGGAACACCGGGGAGCTGTTTTTT. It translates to CASTRGRVVWNTGELFF.

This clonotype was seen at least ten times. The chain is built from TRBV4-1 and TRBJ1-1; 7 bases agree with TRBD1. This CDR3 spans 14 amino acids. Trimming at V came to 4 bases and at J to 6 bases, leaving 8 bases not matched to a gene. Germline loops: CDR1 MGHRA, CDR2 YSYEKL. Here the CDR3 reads CASSPRDSWAEAFF. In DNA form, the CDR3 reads TGCGCCAGCAGCCCCCGGGACAGCTGGGCTGAAGCTTTCTTT.

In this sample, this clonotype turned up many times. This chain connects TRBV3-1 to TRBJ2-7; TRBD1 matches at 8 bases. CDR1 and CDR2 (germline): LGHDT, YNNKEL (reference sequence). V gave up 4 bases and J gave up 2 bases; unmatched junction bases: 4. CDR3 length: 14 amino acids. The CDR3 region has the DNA TGTGCCAGCAGCCGGGGACAGGAGCCCTACGAGCAGTACTTC. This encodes CASSRGQEPYEQYF.

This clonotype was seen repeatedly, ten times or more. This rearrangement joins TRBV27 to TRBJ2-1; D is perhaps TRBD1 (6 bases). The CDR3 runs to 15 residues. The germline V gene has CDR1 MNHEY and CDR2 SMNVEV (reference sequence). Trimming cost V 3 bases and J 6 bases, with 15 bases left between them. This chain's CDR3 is CASSFIRGPSNEQFF. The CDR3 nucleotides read TGTGCCAGCAGTTTTATCAGGGGACCGTCCAATGAGCAGTTCTTC.

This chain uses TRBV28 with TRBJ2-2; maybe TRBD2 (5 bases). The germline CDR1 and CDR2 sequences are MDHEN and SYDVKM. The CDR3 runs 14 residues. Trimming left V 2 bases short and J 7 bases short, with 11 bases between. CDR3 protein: CASSLIGVFGELFF. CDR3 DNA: TGTGCCAGCAGTTTAATCGGGGTCTTCGGGGAGCTGTTTTTT.

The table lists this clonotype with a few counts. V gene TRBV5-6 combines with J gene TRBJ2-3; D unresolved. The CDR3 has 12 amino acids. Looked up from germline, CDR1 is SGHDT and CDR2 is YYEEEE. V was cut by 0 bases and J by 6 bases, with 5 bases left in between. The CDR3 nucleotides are TGTGCCAGCAGCTTGGGTTTGGATACGCAGTATTTT. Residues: CASSLGLDTQYF.

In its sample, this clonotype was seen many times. The chain's CDR3 is CASGFSGQGNYGYTF. The CDR3 nucleotides are TGTGCTAGTGGTTTCTCGGGACAGGGCAACTATGGCTACACCTTC. The rearrangement links TRBV12-5 to TRBJ1-2; TRBD1 aligns across 9 bases. The CDR3 is 15 residues long. CDR1 LGHNT and CDR2 FRNRAP come from the germline V gene. V shed 3 bases, J shed 2 bases, and the junction held 4 bases outside the gene matches.

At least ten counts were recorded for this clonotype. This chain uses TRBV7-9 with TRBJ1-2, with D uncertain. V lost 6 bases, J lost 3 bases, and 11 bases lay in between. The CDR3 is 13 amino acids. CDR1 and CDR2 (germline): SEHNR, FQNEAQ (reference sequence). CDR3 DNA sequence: TGTGCCAGCAGTGCCATGGGGTACTATGGCTACACCTTC. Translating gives CASSAMGYYGYTF.

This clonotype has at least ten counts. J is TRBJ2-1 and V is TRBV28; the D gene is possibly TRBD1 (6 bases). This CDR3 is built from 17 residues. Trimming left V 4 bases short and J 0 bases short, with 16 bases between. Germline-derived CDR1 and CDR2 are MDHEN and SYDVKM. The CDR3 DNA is TGTGCCAGCAGTTCATCCAGGGGACATAGCTCCTACAATGAGCAGTTCTTC. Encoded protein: CASSSSRGHSSYNEQFF.

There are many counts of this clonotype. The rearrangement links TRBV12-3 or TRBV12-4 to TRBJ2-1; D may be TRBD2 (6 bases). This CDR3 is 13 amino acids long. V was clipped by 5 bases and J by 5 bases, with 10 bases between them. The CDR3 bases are TGTGCCAGCAGTGGACTACGGAACAATGAGCAGTTCTTC. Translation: CASSGLRNNEQFF.

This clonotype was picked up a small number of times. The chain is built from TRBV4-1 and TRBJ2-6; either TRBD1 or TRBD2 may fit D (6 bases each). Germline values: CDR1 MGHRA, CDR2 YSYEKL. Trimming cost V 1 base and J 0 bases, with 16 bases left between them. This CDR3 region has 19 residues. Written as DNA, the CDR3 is TGCGCCAGCAGCCAAGGGGCGGGACAACATTTCTCTGGGGCCAACGTCCTGACTTTC. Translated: CASSQGAGQHFSGANVLTF.

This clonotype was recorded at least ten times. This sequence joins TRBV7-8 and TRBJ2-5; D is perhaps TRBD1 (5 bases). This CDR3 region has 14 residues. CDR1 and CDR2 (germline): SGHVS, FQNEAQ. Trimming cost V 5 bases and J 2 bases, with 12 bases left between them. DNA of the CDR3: TGTGCCAGCAGCCCTGGGGCAGATCAAGAGACCCAGTACTTC. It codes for CASSPGADQETQYF. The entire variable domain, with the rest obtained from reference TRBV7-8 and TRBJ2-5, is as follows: GAGVSQSPRYKVAKRGQDVALRCDPISGHVSLFWYQQALGQGPEFLTYFQNEAQLDKSGLPSDRFFAERPEGSVSTLKIQRTQQEDSAVYLCASSPGADQETQYFGPGTRLLVL.

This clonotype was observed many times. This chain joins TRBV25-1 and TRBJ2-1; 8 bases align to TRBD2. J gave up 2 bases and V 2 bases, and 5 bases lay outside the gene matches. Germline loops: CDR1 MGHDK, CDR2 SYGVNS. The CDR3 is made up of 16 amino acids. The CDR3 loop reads CASSEDTSGTYNEQFF. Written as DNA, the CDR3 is TGTGCCAGCAGTGAAGATACTAGCGGAACCTACAATGAGCAGTTCTTC.

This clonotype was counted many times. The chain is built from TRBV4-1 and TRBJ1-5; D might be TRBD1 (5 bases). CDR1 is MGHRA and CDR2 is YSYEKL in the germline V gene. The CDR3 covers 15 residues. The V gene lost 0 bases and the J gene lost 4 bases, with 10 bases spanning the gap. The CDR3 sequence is CASSQDRAGNQPQHF. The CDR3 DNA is TGCGCCAGCAGCCAAGATCGGGCAGGGAATCAGCCCCAGCATTTT.

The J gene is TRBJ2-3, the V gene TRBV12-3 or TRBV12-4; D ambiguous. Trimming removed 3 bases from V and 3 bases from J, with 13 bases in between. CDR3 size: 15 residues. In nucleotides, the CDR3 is TGTGCCAGCAGTTTGCGCGGATACGCAACAGATACGCAGTATTTT. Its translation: CASSLRGYATDTQYF.

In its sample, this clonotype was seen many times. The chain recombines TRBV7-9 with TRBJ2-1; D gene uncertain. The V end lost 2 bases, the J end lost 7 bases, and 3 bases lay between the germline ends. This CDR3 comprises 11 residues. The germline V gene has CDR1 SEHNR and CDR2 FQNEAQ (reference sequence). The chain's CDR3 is CASSLINEQFF. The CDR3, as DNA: TGTGCCAGCAGCTTAATAAATGAGCAGTTCTTC.

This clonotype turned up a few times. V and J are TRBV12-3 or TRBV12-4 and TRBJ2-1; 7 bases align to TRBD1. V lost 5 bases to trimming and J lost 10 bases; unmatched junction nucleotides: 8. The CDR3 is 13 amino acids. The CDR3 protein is CASSLPTGYEQFF. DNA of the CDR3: TGTGCCAGCAGTCTACCGACAGGGTACGAGCAGTTCTTC.

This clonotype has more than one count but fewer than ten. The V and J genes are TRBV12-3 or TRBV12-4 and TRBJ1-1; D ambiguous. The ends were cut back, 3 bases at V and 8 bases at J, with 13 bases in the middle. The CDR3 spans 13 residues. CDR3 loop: CASSFPGTAEAFF. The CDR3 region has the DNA TGTGCCAGCAGTTTTCCGGGCACCGCCGAAGCTTTCTTT.

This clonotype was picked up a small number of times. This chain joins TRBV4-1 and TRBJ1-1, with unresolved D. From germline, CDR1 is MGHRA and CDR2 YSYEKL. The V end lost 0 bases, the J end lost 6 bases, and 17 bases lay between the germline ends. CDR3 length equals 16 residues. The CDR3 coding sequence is TGCGCCAGCAGCCAAGAGTTTTTAGAGAGAGTTTCTGAAGCTTTCTTT. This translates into CASSQEFLERVSEAFF.

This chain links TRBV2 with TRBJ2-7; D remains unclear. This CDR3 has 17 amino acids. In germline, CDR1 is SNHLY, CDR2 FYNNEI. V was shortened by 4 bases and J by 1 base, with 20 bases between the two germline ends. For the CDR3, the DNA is TGTGCCAGCAGTGGAACTGTCAGAAGCCCCTTATCCTACGAGCAGTACTTC. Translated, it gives CASSGTVRSPLSYEQYF.

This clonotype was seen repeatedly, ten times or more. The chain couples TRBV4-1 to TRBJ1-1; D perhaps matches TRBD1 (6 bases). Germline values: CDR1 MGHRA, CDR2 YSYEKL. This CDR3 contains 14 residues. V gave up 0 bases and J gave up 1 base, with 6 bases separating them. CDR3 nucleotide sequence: TGCGCCAGCAGCCAAGAAGGGGGGAACACTGAAGCTTTCTTT. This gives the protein CASSQEGGNTEAFF.

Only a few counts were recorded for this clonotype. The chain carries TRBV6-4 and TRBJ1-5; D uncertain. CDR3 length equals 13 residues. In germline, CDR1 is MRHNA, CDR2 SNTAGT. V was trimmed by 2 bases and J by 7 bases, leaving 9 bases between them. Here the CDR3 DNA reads TGTGCCAGCAGTGACGATTATGGCCAGCCCCAGCATTTT. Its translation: CASSDDYGQPQHF.

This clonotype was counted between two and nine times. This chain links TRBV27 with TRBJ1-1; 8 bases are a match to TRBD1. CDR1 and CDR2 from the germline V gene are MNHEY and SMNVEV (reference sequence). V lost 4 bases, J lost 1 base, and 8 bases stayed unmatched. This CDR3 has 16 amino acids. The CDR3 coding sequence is TGTGCCAGCAGTTGGCAGGGGGCATTCAAGAACACTGAAGCTTTCTTT. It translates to CASSWQGAFKNTEAFF.

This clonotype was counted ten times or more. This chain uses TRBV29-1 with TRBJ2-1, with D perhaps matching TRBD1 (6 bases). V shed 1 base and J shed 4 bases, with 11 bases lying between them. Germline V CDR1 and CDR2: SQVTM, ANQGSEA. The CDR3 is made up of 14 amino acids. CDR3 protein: CSVEGAGAYNEQFF. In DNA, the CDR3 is TGCAGCGTTGAAGGGGCAGGGGCGTACAATGAGCAGTTCTTC.

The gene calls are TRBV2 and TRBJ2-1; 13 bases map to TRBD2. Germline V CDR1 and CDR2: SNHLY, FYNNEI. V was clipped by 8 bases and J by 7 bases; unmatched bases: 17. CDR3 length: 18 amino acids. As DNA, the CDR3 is TGTGCCAGCCCTGTGGCGCCGGGGACTAGCGGGACAGGGAATGAGCAGTTCTTC. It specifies CASPVAPGTSGTGNEQFF.

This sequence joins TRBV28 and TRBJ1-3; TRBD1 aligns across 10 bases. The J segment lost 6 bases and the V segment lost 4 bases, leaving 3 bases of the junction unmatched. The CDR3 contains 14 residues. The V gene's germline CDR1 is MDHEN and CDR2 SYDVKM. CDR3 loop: CASSSDRGTNTIYF. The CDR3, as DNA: TGTGCCAGCAGTTCGGACAGGGGGACAAACACCATATATTTT.

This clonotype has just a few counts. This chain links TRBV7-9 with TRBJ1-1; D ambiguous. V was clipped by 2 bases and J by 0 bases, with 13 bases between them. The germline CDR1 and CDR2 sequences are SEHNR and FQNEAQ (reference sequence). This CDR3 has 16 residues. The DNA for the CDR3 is TGTGCCAGCAGCTTAAGGGCGACCCGCGTGAACACTGAAGCTTTCTTT. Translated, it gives CASSLRATRVNTEAFF.